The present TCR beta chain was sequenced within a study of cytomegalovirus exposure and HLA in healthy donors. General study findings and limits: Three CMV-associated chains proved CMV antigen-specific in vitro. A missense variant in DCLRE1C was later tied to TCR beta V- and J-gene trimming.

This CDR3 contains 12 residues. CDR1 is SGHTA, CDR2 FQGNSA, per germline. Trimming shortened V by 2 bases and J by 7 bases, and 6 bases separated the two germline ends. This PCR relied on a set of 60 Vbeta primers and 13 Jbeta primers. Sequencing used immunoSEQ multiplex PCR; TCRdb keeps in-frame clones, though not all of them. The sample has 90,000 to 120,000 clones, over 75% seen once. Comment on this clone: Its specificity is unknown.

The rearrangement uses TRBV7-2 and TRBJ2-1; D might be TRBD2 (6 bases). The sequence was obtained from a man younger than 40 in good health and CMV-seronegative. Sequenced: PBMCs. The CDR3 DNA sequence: TGTGCCAGCAGCTTACGGGGGAATGAGCAGTTCTTC. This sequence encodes CASSLRGNEQFF.